These 27 T cell receptor beta chains share one sample of origin, sequenced in a study of T cell responses to AZD1222 COVID-19 vaccine. Data came from immunoSEQ multiplex PCR; TCRdb stores just in-frame clones and leaves some out. The sample holds about 130,000 clones, 92% seen once. The sequenced sample was peripheral blood, obtained on day 0 of AZD1222 vaccination. The origin of the receptors is an adult in good health.

This chain joins TRBV7-2 and TRBJ2-1, with a weak D call TRBD2 (5 bases). The CDR3 contains 15 residues. With 5 bases removed from V and 0 bases from J, the gap between germline ends came to 11 bases. Germline CDR1 is SGHTA and CDR2 is FQGNSA. The CDR3 loop is CASSPYGNSYNEQFF. The CDR3 DNA reads as TGTGCCAGCAGCCCTTACGGGAACTCCTACAATGAGCAGTTCTTC.

The CDR3 is CASSEGTGELFF. CDR3 nucleotide sequence: TGTGCCAGCAGTGAAGGAACCGGGGAGCTGTTTTTT. The rearrangement links TRBV6-1 to TRBJ2-2, with D uncertain. Germline assignment: CDR1 MNHNS and CDR2 SASEGT. The CDR3 has 12 residues. The V gene lost 1 base and the J gene lost 5 bases, with 2 bases spanning the gap.

The chain combines TRBV3-1 (or the pseudogene TRBV3-2) with TRBJ1-1; the D is unclear. The CDR3 consists of 14 residues. The ends were cut back, 6 bases at V and 1 base at J, with 12 bases in the middle. Germline assignment: CDR1 LGHDT and CDR2 YNNKEL (reference sequence). The CDR3 coding sequence is TGTGCCAGCAGTCACAGACCGGGGAACACTGAAGCTTTCTTT. It encodes CASSHRPGNTEAFF.

The rearrangement links TRBV21-1 to TRBJ1-1; TRBD1 is the table's D call and was not checked against the DNA. TRBV21-1 is described as a pseudogene. The length of the CDR3 is 19 residues. In nucleotides, the CDR3 is TGTGCCAGCAGCAAAAAAATGTGGACAGGGAGACTTATGAACACTGAAGCTTTCTTT. Its translation is CASSKKMWTGRLMNTEAFF.

The rearrangement joins TRBV11-2 to TRBJ2-3; D unclear. V lost 1 base, J lost 1 base, and 9 bases lay in between. CDR1 is SGHAT and CDR2 is FQNNGV in the germline V gene. The CDR3 is 15 amino acids. This chain's CDR3 is CASSLAPSGTDTQYF. In DNA form, the CDR3 reads TGTGCCAGCAGCTTAGCCCCGTCAGGCACAGATACGCAGTATTTT.

The chain uses TRBV29-1 and TRBJ2-7; the D is unclear. V was shortened by 7 bases and J by 2 bases, with 15 bases between the two germline ends. CDR1 is SQVTM and CDR2 is ANQGSEA in the germline V gene. The CDR3 is made up of 13 amino acids. CDR3 sequence reads: CSARTSGPYEQYF. Here the CDR3 DNA reads TGCAGCGCCCGAACGAGTGGACCCTACGAGCAGTACTTC.

This clone was counted once. The J gene is TRBJ1-3, the V gene TRBV3-1 (or the pseudogene TRBV3-2), with TRBD1 matching over 9 bases. The germline V gene has CDR1 LGHDT and CDR2 YNNKEL (reference sequence). The CDR3 is 17 residues long. J gave up 0 bases and V 2 bases, and 5 bases lay outside the gene matches. This chain's CDR3 is CASSQLGQGNSGNTIYF. CDR3 coding DNA: TGTGCCAGCAGCCAACTAGGACAGGGGAACTCTGGAAACACCATATATTTT.

The V gene is TRBV7-9, the J gene TRBJ2-7, with 12 nucleotides matching TRBD1. Germline values: CDR1 SEHNR, CDR2 FQNEAQ (reference sequence). The CDR3 totals 15 residues. V was pared by 3 bases and J by 5 bases, with 5 bases of the junction left unmatched. The CDR3 region has the DNA TGTGCCAGCAGCTTGTGGGACAGGGGGCGCGACGAGCAGTACTTC. This encodes CASSLWDRGRDEQYF.

The chain uses TRBV27 and TRBJ2-7; D might be TRBD2 (6 bases). Trimming shortened V by 6 bases and J by 3 bases, and 21 bases separated the two germline ends. CDR1 is MNHEY, CDR2 SMNVEV, per germline (reference sequence). The CDR3 is 16 residues long. CDR3 in amino acids: CASSTSRRGTLYEQYF. CDR3 sequence (DNA): TGTGCCAGCAGCACCTCCAGGCGGGGCACCCTCTACGAGCAGTACTTC.

The J gene is TRBJ1-1, the V gene TRBV25-1, with 7 bases lining up with TRBD1. The CDR3 spans 15 residues. The trim removed 2 bases at V and 0 bases at J, leaving 3 bases unmatched. Germline V gives CDR1 MGHDK, CDR2 SYGVNS. The CDR3 DNA follows: TGTGCCAGCAGTGAAGTGGGACAGTTGAACACTGAAGCTTTCTTT. It yields the protein CASSEVGQLNTEAFF.

The rearrangement uses TRBV5-4 and TRBJ1-4; unclear D gene. CDR3 length: 13 amino acids. V lost 2 bases and J 11 bases, leaving 13 bases between the germline ends. The germline gives CDR1 SGHNT, CDR2 YYREEE (reference sequence). This chain's CDR3 is CASSFPRIEKLFF. The CDR3 coding sequence is TGTGCCAGCAGCTTCCCCCGTATCGAGAAACTGTTTTTT.

The chain has TRBV4-3 and TRBJ1-4; D is uncertain. This CDR3 region has 15 residues. CDR1 and CDR2 (germline): LGHNA, YSLEER. Between the trimmed V and J ends, which lost 4 bases and 6 bases, there was a span of 15 bases. The CDR3 nucleotides read TGCGCCAGCAGCCCAGGACGGAATCGAGATGAAAAACTGTTTTTT. Translation: CASSPGRNRDEKLFF.

This clone was seen once. The V call is TRBV15, the J call TRBJ2-7, with D unresolved. The germline gives CDR1 LNHNV, CDR2 YYDKDF (reference sequence). V was shortened by 3 bases and J by 0 bases, with 6 bases between the two germline ends. CDR3 size: 13 residues. The CDR3 coding sequence is TGTGCCACCAGCAGGGGCTTCTCCTACGAGCAGTACTTC. This gives the protein CATSRGFSYEQYF.

The V call is TRBV10-3, the J call TRBJ1-1, with D tentatively TRBD1 (5 bases). V lost 1 base, J lost 7 bases, and 10 bases lay in between. Germline-derived CDR1 and CDR2 are ENHRY and SYGVKD. The CDR3 loop spans 13 amino acids. The CDR3 is CAISEFRGGEAFF. DNA of the CDR3: TGTGCCATCAGTGAGTTCCGTGGGGGTGAAGCTTTCTTT.

V gene TRBV3-1 (or the pseudogene TRBV3-2) combines with J gene TRBJ2-7; the D call may be TRBD1 or TRBD2 (5 bases each). This CDR3 has 15 amino acids. Deletions cut 1 base from V and 2 bases from J, with 12 bases between. From germline, CDR1 is LGHDT and CDR2 YNNKEL (reference sequence). The CDR3 coding sequence is TGTGCCAGCAGCCAAGGGGACCCTCTCACCTACGAGCAGTACTTC. This translates into CASSQGDPLTYEQYF.

The rearrangement uses TRBV7-9 and TRBJ2-1, with a tentative D call TRBD1 (5 bases). V was shortened by 0 bases and J by 4 bases, with 16 bases between the two germline ends. The CDR3 has 17 residues. The germline CDR1 and CDR2 sequences are SEHNR and FQNEAQ (reference sequence). In DNA form, the CDR3 reads TGTGCCAGCAGCTTAGCTCATCAGGGAAGGGTATACAATGAGCAGTTCTTC. As protein: CASSLAHQGRVYNEQFF.

This chain uses TRBV14 with TRBJ2-1, with 9 bases that match TRBD2. The CDR3 is 13 residues long. V lost 2 bases to trimming and J lost 10 bases; unmatched junction nucleotides: 3. CDR1 SGHDN and CDR2 FVKESK come from the germline V gene. For the CDR3, the DNA is TGTGCCAGCAGCCAACATAGCGGGGGAGAGCAGTTCTTC. This translates into CASSQHSGGEQFF.

The gene calls are TRBV19 and TRBJ1-3, with TRBD1 identical over 9 bases. V shed 5 bases, J shed 7 bases, and the junction held 6 bases outside the gene matches. CDR1 LNHDA and CDR2 SQIVND come from the germline V gene (reference sequence). This CDR3 spans 14 amino acids. The CDR3 loop reads CASSSRDRANTIYF. In nucleotides, the CDR3 is TGTGCCAGTAGTTCCCGGGACAGGGCCAACACCATATATTTT.

The V gene is TRBV6-5, the J gene TRBJ2-5, with unresolved D. The CDR3 spans 12 residues. Per the germline V gene, CDR1 is MNHEY and CDR2 is SVGAGI. V gave up 2 bases and J gave up 3 bases, with 4 bases separating them. CDR3 region: CASSYGEETQYF. CDR3 sequence (DNA): TGTGCCAGCAGTTACGGGGAAGAGACCCAGTACTTC.

This CDR3 is CASSAGFNYGYTF. As DNA, the CDR3 is TGCGCCAGCAGCGCAGGATTCAACTATGGCTACACCTTC. The chain recombines TRBV5-1 with TRBJ1-2; D unclear. CDR1 is SGHRS, CDR2 YFSETQ, per germline. Trimming removed 4 bases from V and 2 bases from J, with 9 bases in between. CDR3 size: 13 residues.

This clone was seen only a few times. This chain uses TRBV28 with TRBJ1-1; D ambiguous. V lost 5 bases and J lost 3, with 7 bases in between. Germline V gene data show CDR1 as MDHEN and CDR2 as SYDVKM. CDR3 length equals 12 residues. CDR3 nucleotides: TGTGCCAGCAGTCCTGGGGACACTGAAGCTTTCTTT. As protein: CASSPGDTEAFF.

A single count supports this clone. The chain combines TRBV7-9 with TRBJ1-4; D not certain. The germline V gene has CDR1 SEHNR and CDR2 FQNEAQ (reference sequence). V shed 5 bases and J shed 3 bases, with 13 bases lying between them. This CDR3 has 15 residues. Here the CDR3 reads CASSPRVLSNEKLFF. Here the CDR3 DNA reads TGTGCCAGCAGCCCTCGGGTCTTATCTAATGAAAAACTGTTTTTT.

V usage is TRBV3-1 (or the pseudogene TRBV3-2) and J usage is TRBJ1-5; weak D call: TRBD1 (6 bases). The V and J ends lost 4 bases and 2 bases respectively, with 12 bases between them. Germline V lookup: CDR1 LGHDT, CDR2 YNNKEL (reference sequence). This CDR3 comprises 15 residues. In nucleotides, the CDR3 is TGTGCCAGCAGCCCACCGGGGGGCGGCAATCAGCCCCAGCATTTT. This sequence encodes CASSPPGGGNQPQHF.

This chain uses TRBV6-2 or TRBV6-3 with TRBJ1-5; TRBD1 is a possible D gene (6 bases). The germline V gene encodes CDR1 MNHEY and CDR2 SVGEGT. The CDR3 has 16 residues. Trimming took 3 bases from V and 0 from J, leaving 12 bases between them. CDR3 nucleotides: TGTGCCAGCAGTTATACGACAGGACATAGCAATCAGCCCCAGCATTTT. It encodes CASSYTTGHSNQPQHF.

The chain joins TRBV10-3 to TRBJ2-7; either TRBD1 or TRBD2 may supply D (6 bases each). The CDR3 totals 12 residues. Trimming took 8 bases from V and 3 from J, leaving 11 bases between them. Germline assignment: CDR1 ENHRY and CDR2 SYGVKD. This chain's CDR3 is CAIGGPLYEQYF. CDR3 DNA sequence: TGTGCCATCGGGGGGCCCCTCTACGAGCAGTACTTC.

The table lists this clone with a count of one. This sequence joins TRBV5-4 and TRBJ1-1; D possibly corresponds to TRBD1 (5 bases). The CDR3 runs to 13 residues. V was pared by 4 bases and J by 4 bases, with 11 bases between. From germline, CDR1 is SGHNT and CDR2 YYREEE (reference sequence). The CDR3, as DNA: TGTGCCAGCAGCCTGCAGGGTTCCACTGAAGCTTTCTTT. This translates into CASSLQGSTEAFF.

This rearrangement joins TRBV18 to TRBJ2-2, with a possible D match to TRBD1 (6 bases). Trimming left V 4 bases short and J 7 bases short, with 10 bases between. The CDR3 contains 13 residues. The germline CDR1 and CDR2 sequences are KGHSH and LQKENI. CDR3 residues: CASSRGHGGELFF. The CDR3 nucleotides read TGTGCCAGCTCACGGGGGCACGGCGGGGAGCTGTTTTTT. The full variable domain, its missing parts supplied by reference TRBV18 and TRBJ2-2, is NAGVMQNPRHLVRRRGQEARLRCSPMKGHSHVYWYRQLPEEGLKFMVYLQKENIIDESGMPKERFSAEFPKEGPSILRIQQVVRGDSAAYFCASSRGHGGELFFGEGSRLTVL.